Sequencing of this T cell receptor beta chain was carried out in a study of blood T cell repertoires in COVID-19. Trimming removed 2 bases at V and 4 bases at J, with 17 bases between. Looked up from germline, CDR1 is MNHEY and CDR2 is SVGAGI. The CDR3 consists of 16 residues. Source study methods: Amplification from reference gene primers served as the basis for estimated nucleated cell counts. Repertoires were generated with immunoSEQ multiplex PCR, while TCRdb's copy carries only in-frame clones and drops some. V and J calls and clone size are as listed in that table; D and trimming were resolved from the DNA. The data contain over 120,000 clones, 75% to 85% of them singletons.

The source material was peripheral blood. The chain recombines TRBV6-5 with TRBJ2-5, with D perhaps matching TRBD1 (6 bases). The origin of this receptor is a woman aged 80 or over with active or convalescent COVID-19. CDR3 sequence reads: CASSYTSTGWRETQYF. Here the CDR3 DNA reads TGTGCCAGCAGTTACACGTCAACAGGGTGGAGAGAGACCCAGTACTTC.